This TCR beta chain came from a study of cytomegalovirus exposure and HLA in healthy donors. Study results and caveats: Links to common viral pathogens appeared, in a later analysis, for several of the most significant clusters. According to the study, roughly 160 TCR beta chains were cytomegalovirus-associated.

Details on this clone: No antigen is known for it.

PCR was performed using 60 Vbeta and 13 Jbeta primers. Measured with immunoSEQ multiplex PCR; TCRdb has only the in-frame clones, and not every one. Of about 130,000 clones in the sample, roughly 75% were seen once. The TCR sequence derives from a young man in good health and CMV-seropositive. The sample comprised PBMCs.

Written as DNA, the CDR3 is TGTGCCAGCAGCCTTACATCATTTCGGGATGAGCAGTTCTTC. Translation gives CASSLTSFRDEQFF. V gene TRBV14 combines with J gene TRBJ2-1; D not resolved. V lost 4 bases and J lost 8, with 15 bases in between. Germline V lookup: CDR1 SGHDN, CDR2 FVKESK. CDR3 length: 14 amino acids.